This TCR beta chain derives from a study of OX40 agonist ivuxolimab in advanced cancers. Regarding the research as a whole: The costimulatory receptor OX40 (CD134) was targeted by ivuxolimab, a fully human IgG2 agonistic monoclonal antibody. Three dose-escalation patients achieved partial responses, one with hepatocellular carcinoma and two with cutaneous melanoma. Among the roughly 54 dose-escalation patients, about 20 had hepatocellular carcinoma, approximately 15 melanoma, 9 renal cell carcinoma and 9 head and neck cancer. Patients were allowed to have had prior anti-PD-1, anti-PD-L1 or anti-CTLA-4 therapy, and 40% of the dose-escalation patients had been treated with checkpoint inhibitors. Intravenous ivuxolimab was administered to patients every 2 weeks at six dose levels: 0.01, 0.1, 0.3, 1.5, 3 and 10 mg/kg. The dose-escalation cohort was about 86% male with a mean age of approximately 60 years, ranging from 23 to 79. The paper covers the monotherapy dose-escalation part of the phase I ivuxolimab trial, which included N of about 56 patients. Peripheral TCRbeta sequencing was intended to test whether TCR sequence diversity was altered and clonal T-cell expansion was caused by ivuxolimab.

In regard to this clone: Its antigen remains unidentified. Nothing much larger sits one base from this clone, and base qualities are not available.

Genomic DNA was extracted from sorted cells for sequencing of the TCRbeta CDR3 region. The immunoSEQ Assay was used to sequence the TCRbeta CDR3 regions. Not all clones reach the TCRdb copy of this immuneACCESS table, which keeps in-frame sequences only. Checked studies attribute under half of the gap to unresolved V genes and leave the rest unexplained. This sample is represented by more than 75,000 clones; 70% to 90% of them were singletons. The biggest ten clones account for over 0.75% of the sample. The trial excluded patients who had a history of autoimmune disease or who were on systemic immunosuppression. In every dose cohort, peripheral blood was drawn for TCR sequencing at baseline, cycle 4 day 1, and cycle 7 day 1. The samples were drawn from a first-in-human, open-label, multicenter phase I dose-escalation trial of ivuxolimab. Adults with locally advanced or metastatic head and neck squamous cell, hepatocellular, melanoma or renal cell carcinoma were enrolled in the trial. Before TCR sequencing, CD4+ and CD8+ T cells were separately sorted from peripheral blood.

CDR1 DFQATT and CDR2 SNEGSKA were looked up in the germline V gene (reference sequence). V is reduced by 4 bases and J by 3 bases, leaving a spacing of 1 base between them. Including the terminal cysteine and phenylalanine, the CDR3 comprises 10 residues. Of all the DNA, just the CDR3 is kept, 30 bases in frame from base 1. What the work shows at the level of the full study, not this receptor alone: After ivuxolimab, expanded clones were on average more numerous among CD8+ T cells than among CD4+ T cells. Antigen specificity was not determined for the clonally expanded peripheral T cells. At doses from 0.1 to 3.0 mg/kg, clonal expansion was seen in both CD4+ and CD8+ blood T cells between baseline and week 6. In the 0.1-3.0 mg/kg groups, partial responders had among the lowest normalized peripheral clonal expansion, particularly in CD8+ T cells. Low levels of normalized T-cell clonal expansion were also shown by some nonresponding patients.

The TCR sequence derives from an adult with an advanced solid tumor such as melanoma, head and neck, liver or kidney cancer. The chain was built from TRBV20-1 and TRBJ2-1, with no reliable assignment of the D segment. The input for sequencing was CD4+ or CD8+ T cells sorted from blood, taken in a trial of the OX40 agonist ivuxolimab. The nucleotides are TGCAGTGCTAACTACAATGAGCAGTTCTTC. Translated, this gives CSANYNEQFF.